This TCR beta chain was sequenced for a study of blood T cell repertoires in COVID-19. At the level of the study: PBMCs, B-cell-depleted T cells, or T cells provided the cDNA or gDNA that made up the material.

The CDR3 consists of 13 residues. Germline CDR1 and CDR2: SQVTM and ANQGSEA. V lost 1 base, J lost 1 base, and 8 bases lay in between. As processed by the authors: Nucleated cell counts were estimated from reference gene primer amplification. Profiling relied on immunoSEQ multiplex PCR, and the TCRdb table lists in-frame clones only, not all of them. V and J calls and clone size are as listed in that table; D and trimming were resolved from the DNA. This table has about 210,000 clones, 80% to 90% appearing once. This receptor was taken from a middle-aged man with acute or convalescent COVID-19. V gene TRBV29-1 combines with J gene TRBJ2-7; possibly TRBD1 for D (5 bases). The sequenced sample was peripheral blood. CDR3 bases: TGCAGCGTTGAAGGCAGGGCTTCCTACGAGCAGTACTTC. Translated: CSVEGRASYEQYF.